Each of the 17 T cell receptor beta chains below was sequenced from the same sample in a study of T cell repertoires in ileal Crohn's disease. Clones were sequenced by immunoSEQ multiplex PCR, and TCRdb holds only the in-frame ones, with some missing. In the table there are approximately 3,000 clones, about 76% of which are singletons. The sample's time point: proximal margin of the surgical specimen (macroscopically non-inflamed). Sequenced input: ileal tissue. The receptors were gathered from an adult with Crohn's disease.

This chain connects TRBV2 to TRBJ2-7; tentatively, D is TRBD1 or TRBD2 (5 bases each). Germline assignment: CDR1 SNHLY and CDR2 FYNNEI. Trimming shortened V by 0 bases and J by 1 base, and 10 bases separated the two germline ends. The CDR3 has 15 amino acids. The CDR3 sequence: CASSEARGDSYEQYF. CDR3 sequence (DNA): TGTGCCAGCAGTGAAGCGCGAGGGGATTCCTACGAGCAGTACTTC.

This chain connects TRBV15 to TRBJ1-1; D not resolved. This CDR3 is 16 amino acids long. CDR1 and CDR2 from the germline V gene are LNHNV and YYDKDF (reference sequence). Deletions cut 0 bases from V and 1 base from J, with 12 bases between. The CDR3 DNA sequence: TGTGCCACCAGCAGAGATATTGTAGGGCAGAACACTGAAGCTTTCTTT. It codes for CATSRDIVGQNTEAFF.

The chain is built from TRBV28 and TRBJ2-5; TRBD1 matches 10 bases. CDR1 and CDR2 (germline): MDHEN, SYDVKM. This CDR3 is 13 amino acids long. Trimming cost V 6 bases and J 4 bases; bases outside gene matches: 2. CDR3: CASSRQGAETQYF. The CDR3 DNA follows: TGTGCCAGCAGCAGACAGGGGGCAGAGACCCAGTACTTC.

The V call is TRBV10-3, the J call TRBJ1-1; unclear D gene. V was shortened by 2 bases and J by 8 bases, with 9 bases between the two germline ends. Germline lookup yields CDR1 ENHRY and CDR2 SYGVKD. CDR3 size: 12 residues. CDR3 DNA sequence: TGTGCCATCAGTGAGGGAACGGGAGAAGCTTTCTTT. Translation: CAISEGTGEAFF.

The gene calls are TRBV27 and TRBJ2-3; a weak D match, TRBD1 (6 bases). Germline CDR1 reads MNHEY; CDR2 reads SMNVEV (reference sequence). The CDR3 has 14 amino acids. The germline V and J ends were trimmed by 7 bases and 5 bases, with 16 bases remaining between them. The chain's CDR3 is CASMDKLRGDTQYF. DNA for the CDR3: TGTGCCAGCATGGACAAACTCAGGGGAGATACGCAGTATTTT.

V gene TRBV19 combines with J gene TRBJ1-4; no definite D call. The CDR3 length is 15 residues. Germline loops: CDR1 LNHDA, CDR2 SQIVND (reference sequence). V was cut by 6 bases and J by 8 bases, with 19 bases left in between. CDR3 amino acids: CASRAGSTRGEKLFF. The CDR3 coding sequence is TGTGCCAGTAGAGCGGGATCCACCAGAGGGGAAAAACTGTTTTTT.

V gene TRBV5-4 combines with J gene TRBJ2-5; 11 bases map to TRBD2. The trim removed 4 bases at V and 3 bases at J, leaving 5 bases unmatched. The germline V gene encodes CDR1 SGHNT and CDR2 YYREEE (reference sequence). The CDR3 is made up of 15 amino acids. The CDR3 here is CASSRGGLAEETQYF. In DNA form, the CDR3 reads TGTGCCAGCAGCCGGGGGGGACTAGCGGAAGAGACCCAGTACTTC.

The chain recombines TRBV4-2 with TRBJ2-7; TRBD2 matches 9 bases. This CDR3 has 16 residues. The germline gives CDR1 LGHNA, CDR2 YNFKEQ. J gave up 8 bases and V 5 bases, and 16 bases lay outside the gene matches. The CDR3 sequence: CASSLDRAGGGVKQYF. The CDR3 DNA reads as TGTGCCAGCAGCTTGGATAGAGCGGGGGGAGGTGTCAAGCAGTACTTC.

This chain connects TRBV6-1 to TRBJ2-6, with 7 bases fitting TRBD1. Losses at the gene ends were 5 bases for V and 2 bases for J; bases not matched to a gene: 0. This CDR3 contains 14 residues. Germline CDR1 and CDR2: MNHNS and SASEGT. DNA of the CDR3: TGTGCCAGCAGTACAGGGGCTGGGGCCAACGTCCTGACTTTC. Its translation: CASSTGAGANVLTF.

Written as DNA, the CDR3 is TGTGCCAGCAGTTCTAGACTAGCGGGGCTCTACAATGAGCAGTTCTTC. Its protein product is CASSSRLAGLYNEQFF. The chain links TRBV27 to TRBJ2-1, with TRBD2 matching over 11 bases. The trim removed 4 bases at V and 3 bases at J, leaving 5 bases unmatched. From germline, CDR1 is MNHEY and CDR2 SMNVEV (reference sequence). The CDR3 is 16 amino acids.

The chain links TRBV2 to TRBJ2-3; perhaps TRBD2 as D (6 bases). Germline V CDR1 and CDR2: SNHLY, FYNNEI. CDR3 length: 13 amino acids. Between the trimmed V and J ends, which lost 6 bases and 2 bases, there was a span of 9 bases. The CDR3 reads CASSGTDTDTQYF. Here the CDR3 DNA reads TGTGCCAGCAGCGGGACTGACACAGATACGCAGTATTTT. The entire variable domain, with the rest obtained from reference TRBV2 and TRBJ2-3, is as follows: EPEVTQTPSHQVTQMGQEVILRCVPISNHLYFYWYRQILGQKVEFLVSFYNNEISEKSEIFDDQFSVERPDGSNFTLKIRSTKLEDSAMYFCASSGTDTDTQYFGPGTRLTVL.

This sequence joins TRBV7-9 and TRBJ2-7; D may be TRBD1 (5 bases). V was cut by 8 bases and J by 3 bases, with 8 bases left in between. The CDR3 length is 11 residues. Germline V gives CDR1 SEHNR, CDR2 FQNEAQ (reference sequence). CDR3 sequence: CASVQGYEQYF. DNA for the CDR3: TGTGCCAGCGTGCAGGGCTACGAGCAGTACTTC.

Judged by abundance, this clone is medium-sized (0.01 to 0.1%). The rearrangement links TRBV18 to TRBJ2-1, with D possibly TRBD2 on 5 matching bases. The CDR3 totals 15 residues. The germline gives CDR1 KGHSH, CDR2 LQKENI. V was pared by 3 bases and J by 4 bases, with 13 bases between. CDR3 region: CASSPTSTVYNEQFF. CDR3 DNA: TGTGCCAGCTCACCTACTAGTACAGTATACAATGAGCAGTTCTTC.

V is TRBV7-3 and J is TRBJ1-2; 11 bases align to TRBD1. The CDR3 is made up of 14 amino acids. V lost 5 bases to trimming and J lost 4 bases; unmatched junction nucleotides: 3. Germline V lookup: CDR1 SGHTA, CDR2 FQGTGA. CDR3 DNA: TGTGCCAGCAGCCTTGGGACAGGGGGCTATGGCTACACCTTC. It encodes CASSLGTGGYGYTF.

The chain uses TRBV4-1 and TRBJ2-2, with D tentatively TRBD2 (5 bases). The CDR3 extends over 13 amino acids. CDR1 is MGHRA, CDR2 YSYEKL, per germline. V was pared by 6 bases and J by 5 bases, with 10 bases between. This chain's CDR3 is CASSIRGTGELFF. CDR3 in DNA: TGCGCCAGCAGTATCAGAGGGACCGGGGAGCTGTTTTTT.

The chain employs TRBV10-3 and TRBJ1-6; no firm D call. Per the germline V gene, CDR1 is ENHRY and CDR2 is SYGVKD. V lost 6 bases to trimming and J lost 6 bases, with 12 bases between them. CDR3 length equals 14 residues. The chain's CDR3 is CAIRAERGNSPLHF. CDR3 in DNA: TGTGCCATCAGGGCCGAGAGAGGTAATTCACCCCTCCACTTT.

The V and J genes are TRBV10-3 and TRBJ2-3; a possible D gene is TRBD2 (6 bases). The CDR3 totals 13 residues. The V end was cut by 5 bases, the J end by 4 bases, with 10 bases between. Looked up from germline, CDR1 is ENHRY and CDR2 is SYGVKD. As DNA, the CDR3 is TGTGCCATCAGTTGGACTATGGCAGATACGCAGTATTTT. It yields the protein CAISWTMADTQYF.